A selection of T cell receptor beta chains follows, all from one sample in a study of T cells in Graves' hyperthyroidism and ophthalmopathy. TCRdb re-called the multiplex PCR reads through MiXCR, storing one row per CDR3 protein. The data hold 490,000 or so distinct CDR3 sequences, with about 45% observed a single time. The material sequenced was peripheral blood or thyroid tissue (not recorded which). These receptor sequences come from an adult woman with Graves' disease, either hyperthyroidism or ophthalmopathy (not recorded which). Each CDR3 is given without its conserved first and last residue.

j_call	v_call	cdr3_aa
TRBJ2-7	TRBV10-3	AIGRTAIYEQY
TRBJ1-1	TRBV5-1	ASSLGRGPGMNTEAF
TRBJ2-5	TRBV12-3/TRBV12-4	ASSTRQGEGLRETQY
TRBJ2-7	TRBV7-9	ASSDDTGTAYEQY
TRBJ1-1	TRBV10-3	AISESKNTEAF
TRBJ2-7	TRBV30	AWSPGGHRYEQY
TRBJ1-2	TRBV20-1	SAREGGTVLYGYT
TRBJ1-1	TRBV29-1	SVQPGTGSTEAF
TRBJ2-6	TRBV10-3	AISESTRGANVLT
TRBJ2-3	TRBV7-3	ASSQGLAEAPADTQY
TRBJ2-2	TRBV5-1	ASSFLRDFGTGELF
TRBJ1-2	TRBV5-1	ASSLLAGEGYT
TRBJ1-2	TRBV4-2	ASSQAPLDYGYT
TRBJ2-1	TRBV2	ASSAGRVRNEQF
TRBJ1-2	TRBV29-1	SVVSQGRVDYGYT
TRBJ1-1	TRBV9	ASSGKGRTEAF
TRBJ2-7	TRBV29-1	SVGAGGNYEQY
TRBJ1-4	TRBV6-5	ASGPTGGGEKLF
TRBJ2-5	TRBV7-9	ASSLAMTGTQY
TRBJ2-5	TRBV10-3	AIRDKGTGASETQY
TRBJ2-2	TRBV18	ASSRVDSAGELF
TRBJ2-7	TRBV5-1	ASSLAGSLEQY
TRBJ1-2	TRBV29-1	SVGSGPYGYT
TRBJ1-2	TRBV20-1	SASGGGRSYT
TRBJ2-7	TRBV10-3	AISESFGVSNEQY
TRBJ2-5	TRBV7-2	ASSFTRETQY
TRBJ2-5	TRBV5-6	ASSVRGTQY
TRBJ2-7	TRBV10-3	AIGQWDTINYEQY
TRBJ1-4	TRBV7-2	ASSRDRGTGKLF
TRBJ2-7	TRBV7-9	ASSDPGTSAYEQY
TRBJ2-7	TRBV12-3/TRBV12-4	ASGPINPPYEQY
TRBJ1-1	TRBV5-1	ASSLIQGLEAF
TRBJ2-2	TRBV25-1	ASSFGDNTGELF
TRBJ1-2	TRBV10-3	AISVQGASRSDGYT
TRBJ2-7	TRBV6-7	ASSYSKPGLAGSPHSREQY
TRBJ1-1	TRBV15	ATSLTANTEAF
TRBJ2-5	TRBV18	ASSTSGPWETQY
TRBJ2-5	TRBV29-1	SVGKDSNQPQY
TRBJ2-7	TRBV7-9	ASSLGTGTSYEQY
TRBJ2-7	TRBV29-1	SVGGRDYEQY
TRBJ1-2	TRBV7-9	ASSRWGTPYGYT
TRBJ2-5	TRBV15	ATSRTAGVLETQY
TRBJ2-3	TRBV2	ASGLTDTQY
TRBJ1-1	TRBV5-1	ASSYGTLAEAF
TRBJ1-2	TRBV27	ASSLDGFYGYT
TRBJ1-2	TRBV29-1	SLGQGPNGYT
TRBJ2-7	TRBV6-5	ASSELGREQY
TRBJ2-7	TRBV2	ASSVKPAGGSYEQY
TRBJ1-1	TRBV7-9	ASSLRQLRAEAF
TRBJ2-5	TRBV15	ATSGYSGQETQY
TRBJ1-4	TRBV15	ATSRDRSGGEKLF
TRBJ2-7	TRBV7-9	ASSLQGALHEQY
TRBJ1-3	TRBV27	ASSLEGTGNTIY